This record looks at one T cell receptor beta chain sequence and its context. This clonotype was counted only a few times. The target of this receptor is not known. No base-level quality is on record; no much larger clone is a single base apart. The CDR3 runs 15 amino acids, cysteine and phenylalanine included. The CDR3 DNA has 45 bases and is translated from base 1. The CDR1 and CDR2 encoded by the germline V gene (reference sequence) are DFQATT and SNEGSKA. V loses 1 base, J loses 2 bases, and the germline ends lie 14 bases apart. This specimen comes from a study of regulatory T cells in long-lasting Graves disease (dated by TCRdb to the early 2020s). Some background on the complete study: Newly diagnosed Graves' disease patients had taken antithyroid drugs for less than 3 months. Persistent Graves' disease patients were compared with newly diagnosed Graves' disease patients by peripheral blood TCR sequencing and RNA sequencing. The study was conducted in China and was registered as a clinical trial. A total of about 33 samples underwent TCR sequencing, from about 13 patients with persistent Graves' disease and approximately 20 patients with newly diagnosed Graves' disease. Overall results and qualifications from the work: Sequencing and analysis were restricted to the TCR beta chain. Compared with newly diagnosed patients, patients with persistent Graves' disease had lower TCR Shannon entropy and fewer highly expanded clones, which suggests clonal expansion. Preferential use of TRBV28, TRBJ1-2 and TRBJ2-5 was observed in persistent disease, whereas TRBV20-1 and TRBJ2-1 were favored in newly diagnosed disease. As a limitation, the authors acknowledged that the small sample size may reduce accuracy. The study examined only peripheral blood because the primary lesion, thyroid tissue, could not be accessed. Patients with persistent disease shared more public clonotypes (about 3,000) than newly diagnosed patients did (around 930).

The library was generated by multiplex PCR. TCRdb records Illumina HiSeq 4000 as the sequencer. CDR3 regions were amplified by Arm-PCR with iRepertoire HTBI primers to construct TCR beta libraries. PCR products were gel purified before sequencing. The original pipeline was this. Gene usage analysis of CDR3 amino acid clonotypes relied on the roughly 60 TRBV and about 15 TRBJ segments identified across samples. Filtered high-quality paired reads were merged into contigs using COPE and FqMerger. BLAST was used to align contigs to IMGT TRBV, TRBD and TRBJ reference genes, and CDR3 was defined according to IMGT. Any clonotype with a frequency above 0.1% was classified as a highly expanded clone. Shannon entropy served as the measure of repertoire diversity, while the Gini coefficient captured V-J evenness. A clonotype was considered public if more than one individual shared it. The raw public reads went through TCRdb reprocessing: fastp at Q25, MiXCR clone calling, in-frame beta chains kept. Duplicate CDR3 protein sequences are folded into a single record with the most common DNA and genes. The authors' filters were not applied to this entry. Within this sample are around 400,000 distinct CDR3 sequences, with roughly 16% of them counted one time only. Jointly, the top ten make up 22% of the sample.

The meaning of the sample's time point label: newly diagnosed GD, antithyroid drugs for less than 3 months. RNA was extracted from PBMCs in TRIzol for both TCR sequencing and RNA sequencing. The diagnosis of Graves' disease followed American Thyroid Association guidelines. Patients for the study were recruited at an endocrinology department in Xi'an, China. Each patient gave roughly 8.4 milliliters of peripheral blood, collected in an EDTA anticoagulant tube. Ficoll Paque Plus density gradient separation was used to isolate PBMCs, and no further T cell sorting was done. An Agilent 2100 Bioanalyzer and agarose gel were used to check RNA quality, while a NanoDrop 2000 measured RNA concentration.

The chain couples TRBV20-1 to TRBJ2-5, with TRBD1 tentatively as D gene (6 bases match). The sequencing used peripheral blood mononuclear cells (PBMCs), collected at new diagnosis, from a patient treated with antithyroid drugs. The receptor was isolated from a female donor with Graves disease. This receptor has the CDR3 CSARGLRTEQETQYF. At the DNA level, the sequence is TGCAGTGCTAGAGGGTTGAGGACAGAGCAAGAGACCCAGTACTTC.